The 2 T cell receptor beta chains listed next were all sequenced from one sample in a study of graft-versus-host responses after intestinal transplantation (dated by TCRdb to about 2021). Libraries were prepared through the immunoSEQ multiplex PCR assay. Imported from immuneACCESS, the table was reduced by TCRdb to in-frame sequences with V and J called. These copies leave out some clones; in studies compared against another copy, an unresolved V gene accounts for under half, and the cause of the remainder is not known. Recorded for this sample are approximately 7,000 clones; roughly 69% of them occurred a single time. Roughly a fifth of the sample comes from the top ten. Dithiothreitol, EDTA incubations and collagenase D digestion were used to isolate intraepithelial and lamina propria lymphocytes from graft specimens. The sequencing here drew on ileum tissue, taken about 240 days after intestinal transplantation. The receptors were sampled from a human patient who received an intestinal transplant, so some T cells may come from the graft donor.

V is TRBV4-2 and J is TRBJ2-1; 8 bases agree with TRBD2. After removal of 2 bases from V and 3 bases from J, the junction contained 6 bases not matched to a gene. Germline V CDR1 and CDR2: LGHNA, YNFKEQ. CDR3 size: 16 residues. CDR3 loop: CASSQSTSGVYNEQFF. The DNA for the CDR3 is TGTGCCAGCAGCCAATCCACTAGCGGAGTCTACAATGAGCAGTTCTTC.

The rearrangement uses TRBV5-4 and TRBJ2-3, with D unclear. Germline V gene sequence: CDR1 SGHNT, CDR2 YYREEE (reference sequence). Trimming took 4 bases from V and 12 from J, leaving 15 bases between them. The CDR3 totals 12 residues. CDR3 residues: CASSRSRATQYF. CDR3 nucleotides: TGTGCCAGCAGCCGCTCACGGGCCACTCAGTATTTT. The full variable domain, in which reference TRBV5-4 and TRBJ2-3 provide the parts outside the CDR3, is ETGVTQSPTHLIKTRGQQVTLRCSSQSGHNTVSWYQQALGQGPQFIFQYYREEENGRGNFPPRFSGLQFPNYSSELNVNALELDDSALYLCASSRSRATQYFGPGTRLTVL.